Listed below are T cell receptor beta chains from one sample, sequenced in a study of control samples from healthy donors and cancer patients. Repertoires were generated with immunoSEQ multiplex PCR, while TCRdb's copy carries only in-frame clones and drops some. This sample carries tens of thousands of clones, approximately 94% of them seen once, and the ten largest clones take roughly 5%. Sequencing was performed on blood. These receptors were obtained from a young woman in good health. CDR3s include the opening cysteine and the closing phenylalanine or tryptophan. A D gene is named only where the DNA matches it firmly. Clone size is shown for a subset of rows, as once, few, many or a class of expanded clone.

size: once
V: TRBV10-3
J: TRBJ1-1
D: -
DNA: TGTGCCATCAGTGACGGTCGGAGGAACACTGAAGCTTTCTTT
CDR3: CAISDGRRNTEAFF

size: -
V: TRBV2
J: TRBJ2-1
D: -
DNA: TGTGCCAGCAGGGAGGGGGTAGAGCAGTTCTTC
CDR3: CASREGVEQFF

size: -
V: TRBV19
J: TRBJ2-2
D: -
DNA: TGTGCCAGTAGTATAGTGGCCGATCGAGGGGAGCTGTTTTTT
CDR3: CASSIVADRGELFF

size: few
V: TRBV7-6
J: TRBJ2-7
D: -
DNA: TGTGCCAGCAGCTTAGGAGTAGAGGACTCCGAGCAGTACTTC
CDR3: CASSLGVEDSEQYF

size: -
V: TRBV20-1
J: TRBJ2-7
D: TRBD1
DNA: TGCAGTGCTAGTGGGGGGACAGGGGAGTACGAGCAGTACTTC
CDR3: CSASGGTGEYEQYF

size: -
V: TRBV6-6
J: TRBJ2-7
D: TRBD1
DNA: TGTGCCAGCGTACCCGAACCCGGGACAGGGCGTAACGAGCAGTACTTC
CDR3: CASVPEPGTGRNEQYF

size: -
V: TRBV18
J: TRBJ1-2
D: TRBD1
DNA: TGTGCCAGCTCACCAGGGACAGATCCTAGCTATGGCTACACCTTC
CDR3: CASSPGTDPSYGYTF

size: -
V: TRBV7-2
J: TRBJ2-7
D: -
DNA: TGTGCCAGCAGCTTAGAAGGGGGGTACGAGCAGTACTTC
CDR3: CASSLEGGYEQYF

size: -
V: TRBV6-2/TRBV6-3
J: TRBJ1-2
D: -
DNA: TGTGCCAGCAGTTACTCGACAGTACCTAACTATGGCTACACCTTC
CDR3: CASSYSTVPNYGYTF

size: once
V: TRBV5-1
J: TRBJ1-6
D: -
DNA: TGCGCCAGCAGTCTGGACTATAATTCACCCCTCCACTTT
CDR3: CASSLDYNSPLHF

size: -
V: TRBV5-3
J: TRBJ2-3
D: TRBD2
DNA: TGTGCCAGAAGCTTGGGGGCTGCGGGAGAAGATACGCAGTATTTT
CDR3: CARSLGAAGEDTQYF

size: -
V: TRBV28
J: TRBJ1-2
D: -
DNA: TGTGCCAGCAGTTTTGTACGAGCCAATGGCTACACCTTC
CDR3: CASSFVRANGYTF

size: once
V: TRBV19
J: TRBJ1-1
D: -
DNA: TGTGCCAGTAGTATTACCGTTTGGGGGAACACTGAAGCTTTCTTT
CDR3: CASSITVWGNTEAFF

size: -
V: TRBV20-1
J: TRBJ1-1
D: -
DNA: TGCAGTGCTAGGGGGTACACTGAAGCTTTCTTT
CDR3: CSARGYTEAFF

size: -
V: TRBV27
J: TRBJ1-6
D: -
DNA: TGTGCCAGCAGTCCCCATGACCTGGGGTTAAATTCACCCCTCCACTTT
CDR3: CASSPHDLGLNSPLHF

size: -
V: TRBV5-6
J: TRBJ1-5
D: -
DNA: TGTGCCAGCAGCTTGGCTAGCAATCAGCCCCAGCATTTT
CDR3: CASSLASNQPQHF